This T cell receptor beta chain was captured in a study of blood T cell repertoires in COVID-19. Study information: Donors in the United States, Italy and Spain gave samples during acute or convalescent COVID-19. PBMCs, B-cell-depleted T cells, or T cells provided the cDNA or gDNA that made up the material.

The CDR3 is 12 amino acids. V was trimmed by 5 bases and J by 6 bases, leaving 8 bases between them. Original analysis: Reference gene primer amplification gave estimated nucleated cell counts. Profiling relied on immunoSEQ multiplex PCR, and the TCRdb table lists in-frame clones only, not all of them. V, J and clone size derive from that table, while D and trimming were established from the DNA sequence. The sample lists over 200,000 clones; roughly 80% were seen once. This sequence was found in a woman of 80 years or more with acute or convalescent COVID-19. V usage is TRBV12-3 or TRBV12-4 and J usage is TRBJ2-1; D is unclear. Material: peripheral blood. CDR3 loop: CASSARFNEQFF. The CDR3 DNA reads as TGTGCCAGCAGTGCTAGATTCAATGAGCAGTTCTTC.